The 7 T cell receptor beta chains given below trace back to one sample, sequenced in a study of CD8 T cells in ankylosing spondylitis. One entry per CDR3 protein results from TCRdb running MiXCR on the 5' RACE reads. The table shows about 33,000 distinct CDR3 sequences, with about 10% occurring only once. Sequencing was done on a sample of synovial fluid, either unsorted or a sorted T cell fraction (not recorded which). All receptors derive from a male donor with ankylosing spondylitis.

This chain joins TRBV7-6 and TRBJ2-7; 10 nucleotides agree with TRBD2. CDR3 length: 14 residues. Germline trimming cut 5 bases from V and 3 bases from J; bases unmatched to any gene: 4. Germline V lookup: CDR1 SGHVS, CDR2 FNYEAQ. The CDR3 DNA reads TGTGCCAGCAGCAGAGGACTAGCGGACTACGAGCAGTACTTC. Amino acid sequence: CASSRGLADYEQYF.

This clonotype occurred a few times. A much larger clone differs by one base, so this may be a read error. V gene TRBV29-1 combines with J gene TRBJ2-7; 7 bases agree with TRBD2. The J segment lost 7 bases and the V segment lost 4 bases, leaving 10 bases of the junction unmatched. Germline V gene sequence: CDR1 SQVTM, CDR2 ANQGSEA. CDR3 length equals 13 residues. The CDR3 bases are TGCAGCGTTGGGGACGGGAGGCACGAGGAGCAGTACTTC. Translating gives CSVGDGRHEEQYF.

The gene calls are TRBV11-2 and TRBJ2-4, with TRBD2 matching over 10 bases. The CDR3 loop spans 19 amino acids. V lost 5 bases to trimming and J lost 7 bases; unmatched junction nucleotides: 20. Germline V gene lookup returns CDR1 SGHAT and CDR2 FQNNGV. The CDR3 is CASSTRTPRGLAGVNIQYF. CDR3 sequence (DNA): TGTGCCAGCAGCACCCGAACCCCCCGGGGTCTAGCGGGAGTGAACATTCAGTACTTC.

This clonotype was detected many times. The CDR3 DNA follows: TGTGCCAGCAGCCCCAGGGGGCTTAGCTCCTACGAGCAGTACTTC. It translates to CASSPRGLSSYEQYF. V is TRBV9 and J is TRBJ2-7, with 8 bases matching TRBD1. CDR3 length equals 15 residues. J gave up 0 bases and V 4 bases, and 6 bases lay outside the gene matches. Germline values: CDR1 SGDLS, CDR2 YYNGEE.

The chain carries TRBV2 and TRBJ2-3, with 7 bases aligning to TRBD1. With 6 bases clipped from V and 0 bases from J, the junction kept 9 bases outside the gene matches. In germline, CDR1 is SNHLY, CDR2 FYNNEI. CDR3 length: 16 residues. CDR3 amino acids: CASRARQGPSTDTQYF. DNA of the CDR3: TGTGCCAGCAGGGCCCGACAGGGCCCAAGCACAGATACGCAGTATTTT.

This clonotype was seen more than once but under ten times. V usage is TRBV29-1 and J usage is TRBJ2-7; 8 bases agree with TRBD1. Germline assignment: CDR1 SQVTM and CDR2 ANQGSEA. CDR3 length: 13 residues. J was trimmed by 3 bases and V by 4 bases; bases with no gene match: 5. CDR3 coding DNA: TGCAGCGTTGCAGGACAGGGCCGCTACGAGCAGTACTTC. Residues: CSVAGQGRYEQYF.

V usage is TRBV5-1 and J usage is TRBJ1-4, with 10 nucleotides matching TRBD1. The CDR3 has 17 residues. With V trimmed by 4 bases and J by 8 bases, 14 bases remained unmatched. Germline CDR1 and CDR2: SGHRS and YFSETQ. The CDR3 here is CASSLSTGGRMGEKLFF. CDR3 DNA sequence: TGCGCCAGCAGCCTATCGACAGGGGGCCGGATGGGCGAAAAACTGTTTTTT.